This T cell receptor (beta chain) comes out of a study of OX40 agonist ivuxolimab in advanced cancers. Data came from immunoSEQ multiplex PCR; TCRdb stores just in-frame clones and leaves some out. Counted here are 60,000 to 75,000 clones, about 86% occurring once; the ten biggest clones make up 3.9%. The sequence was obtained from an adult with an advanced solid tumor such as melanoma, head and neck, liver or kidney cancer. The starting material was CD4+ or CD8+ T cells sorted from blood, obtained in a trial of the OX40 agonist ivuxolimab.

The CDR3 reads CASSGPGNTIYF. CDR3 sequence (DNA): TGTGCCAGCAGCGGACCCGGAAACACCATATATTTT. This chain uses TRBV11-3 with TRBJ1-3; unclear D gene. Germline-derived CDR1 and CDR2 are SGHNT and YENEEA. The CDR3 is 12 amino acids. Between the trimmed V and J ends, which lost 5 bases and 4 bases, there was a span of 6 bases.